The rows below give T cell receptor beta chains drawn from one sample of a study of CD8 T cells in Susac syndrome. TCRdb redid the calling of the immunoSEQ multiplex PCR reads with MiXCR, one entry per CDR3 protein. The sample includes approximately 160,000 distinct CDR3 sequences, roughly 95% of them seen just once. What was sequenced was CD4+ T cells from PBMCs. Receptors originate from a human donor with Susac syndrome. Each CDR3 is given with its conserved first and last residue. The D gene is left open where the match is weak.

TRBJ2-1,TRBV7-8,TRBD1,TGTGCCAGCAGCTTTAATCCCGGGACAGGGATGGTCAATGAGCAGTTCTTC,CASSFNPGTGMVNEQFF
TRBJ2-2,TRBV3-1,NA,TGTGCCAGCAGCCCCGTGTGGAACACCGGGGAGCTGTTTTTT,CASSPVWNTGELFF
TRBJ2-4,TRBV18,NA,TGTGCCAGCTCACCGGAGGGCCGAACCAAAAACATTCAGTACTTC,CASSPEGRTKNIQYF
TRBJ2-5,TRBV3-1,TRBD2,TGTGCCAGCAGCCCTTGGATAGCGGGGGGCCCGTACCAAGAGACCCAGTACTTC,CASSPWIAGGPYQETQYF
TRBJ1-2,TRBV4-1,TRBD1,TGCGCCAGCAGCCCCACACAGGGGGCTGTAGGCTACACCTTC,CASSPTQGAVGYTF
TRBJ2-5,TRBV7-2,NA,TGTGCCAGCAGTCACAGGATGACCCAGTACTTC,CASSHRMTQYF
TRBJ2-1,TRBV24-1,NA,TGTGCCACCAGTGAGTTGACAGGAAAGCAGTTCTTC,CATSELTGKQFF
TRBJ1-2,TRBV29-1,NA,TGCAGCGTTCCAGGCAGGGCGGACTATGGCTACACCTTC,CSVPGRADYGYTF
TRBJ1-6,TRBV24-1,NA,TGTGCCACCAGTGATTTGCAAGGCGGCTCACCCCTCCACTTT,CATSDLQGGSPLHF
TRBJ1-3,TRBV29-1,NA,TGCAGCGTTGAGGTGGGAGCGGACACCATATATTTT,CSVEVGADTIYF
TRBJ1-5,TRBV10-3,NA,TGTGCGACCCAGGAGGCTAGCAATCAGCCCCAGCATTTT,CATQEASNQPQHF